This section outlines one T cell receptor beta chain sequence together with its context. This sample was included in a study of blood T cell repertoires in COVID-19. On the study more broadly: Whether acute or convalescent, the COVID-19 samples came from the United States, Italy and Spain. In each case, the material was cDNA or gDNA derived from T cells, B-cell-depleted T cells, or PBMCs.

As processed by the authors: Amplification from reference gene primers served as the basis for estimated nucleated cell counts. Clones were read by immunoSEQ multiplex PCR, and TCRdb kept only the in-frame ones, dropping some. That table supplies the V and J calls and clone size; D and trimming were determined from the DNA. The data contain roughly 84,000 clones, just under 85% of them singletons. After removal of 1 base from V and 4 bases from J, the junction contained 5 bases not matched to a gene. Germline V gives CDR1 SGHAT, CDR2 FQNNGV. The CDR3 totals 16 residues. This chain links TRBV11-2 with TRBJ2-3, with 10 nucleotides matching TRBD2. The sequenced material came from peripheral blood. The TCR was taken from a man older than 75 with active or convalescent COVID-19. The CDR3 DNA is TGTGCCAGCAGCTTAGGGCTAGCGGGAGAAGCAGATACGCAGTATTTT. This gives the protein CASSLGLAGEADTQYF.